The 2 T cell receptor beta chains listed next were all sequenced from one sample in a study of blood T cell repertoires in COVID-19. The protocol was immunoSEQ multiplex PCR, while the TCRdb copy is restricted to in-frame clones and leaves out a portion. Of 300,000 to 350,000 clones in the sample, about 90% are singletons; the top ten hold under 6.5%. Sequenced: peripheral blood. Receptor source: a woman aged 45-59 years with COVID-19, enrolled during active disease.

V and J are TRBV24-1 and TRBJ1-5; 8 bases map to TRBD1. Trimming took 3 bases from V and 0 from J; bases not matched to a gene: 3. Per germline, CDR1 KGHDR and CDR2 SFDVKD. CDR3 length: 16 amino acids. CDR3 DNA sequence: TGTGCCACCAGTGATCACCAGGGGGCTAGCAATCAGCCCCAGCATTTT. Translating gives CATSDHQGASNQPQHF.

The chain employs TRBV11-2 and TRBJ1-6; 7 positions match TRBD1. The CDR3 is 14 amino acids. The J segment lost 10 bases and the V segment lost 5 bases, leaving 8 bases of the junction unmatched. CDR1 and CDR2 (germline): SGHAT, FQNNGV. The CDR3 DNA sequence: TGTGCCAGCAGCCCCGGGACAGCTAGATCACCCCTCCACTTT. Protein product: CASSPGTARSPLHF. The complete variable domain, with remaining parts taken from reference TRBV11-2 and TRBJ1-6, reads EAGVAQSPRYKIIEKRQSVAFWCNPISGHATLYWYQQILGQGPKLLIQFQNNGVVDDSQLPKDRFSAERLKGVDSTLKIQPAKLEDSAVYLCASSPGTARSPLHFGNGTRLTVT.